What follows is one T cell receptor beta chain and its context. This record belongs to a study of blood T cell repertoires in COVID-19. The overall study: Acute and convalescent COVID-19 specimens originated in the United States, Italy and Spain.

As processed by the authors: Amplification of reference gene primers was used by the study to estimate nucleated cell counts. Sequencing used immunoSEQ multiplex PCR; TCRdb keeps in-frame clones, though not all of them. The DNA was the basis for D and trimming; V, J and clone size are from that table. The sample includes under 350,000 clones, roughly 90% of them seen just once. The germline gives CDR1 SNHLY, CDR2 FYNNEI. CDR3 length equals 15 residues. V was shortened by 0 bases and J by 5 bases, with 13 bases between the two germline ends. This chain uses TRBV2 with TRBJ1-2; D possibly corresponds to TRBD1 (6 bases). The origin of this receptor is a woman aged 25 to 39 with COVID-19, enrolled during active disease. The sample consisted of peripheral blood. CDR3 amino acids: CASSEAQGRIYGYTF. CDR3 DNA: TGTGCCAGCAGTGAAGCGCAGGGGCGCATTTATGGCTACACCTTC.